These 10 T cell receptor beta chains were sequenced from one sample in a study of cytomegalovirus exposure and HLA in healthy donors. The study ran its PCR with 60 Vbeta and 13 Jbeta primers. Method: immunoSEQ multiplex PCR; TCRdb's copy keeps in-frame clones and lacks some. There are around 200,000 clones in the sample; about 81% occur only once, and about 4.8% lies in the top ten. The sequenced sample consisted of PBMCs. The receptors here all came from a man aged 25-40 years in good health and CMV-seropositive.

This clone showed up just once. V is TRBV19 and J is TRBJ1-6, with D perhaps matching TRBD1 (6 bases). The CDR3 is 14 amino acids. V was cut by 7 bases and J by 7 bases, with 14 bases left in between. CDR1 and CDR2 (germline): LNHDA, SQIVND (reference sequence). The DNA of the CDR3 is TGTGCCAGTATTGAGGGGGGGCGGAATTCACCCCTCCACTTT. It encodes CASIEGGRNSPLHF.

The CDR3 is CASSPRDGGSEAFF. The CDR3 nucleotides read TGTGCCAGCTCACCTCGGGACGGGGGGAGTGAAGCTTTCTTT. The V and J genes are TRBV18 and TRBJ1-1; D may be TRBD1 (5 bases). In germline, CDR1 is KGHSH, CDR2 LQKENI. V was shortened by 3 bases and J by 7 bases, with 15 bases between the two germline ends. This CDR3 has 14 amino acids. The full variable domain, in which reference TRBV18 and TRBJ1-1 provide the parts outside the CDR3, is NAGVMQNPRHLVRRRGQEARLRCSPMKGHSHVYWYRQLPEEGLKFMVYLQKENIIDESGMPKERFSAEFPKEGPSILRIQQVVRGDSAAYFCASSPRDGGSEAFFGQGTRLTVV.

V is TRBV2 and J is TRBJ2-1, with D maybe TRBD2 (5 bases). Germline lookup yields CDR1 SNHLY and CDR2 FYNNEI. The CDR3 totals 12 residues. Trimming removed 4 bases from V and 5 bases from J, with 6 bases in between. In nucleotides, the CDR3 is TGTGCCAGCAGTGCGGGGAACAATGAGCAGTTCTTC. Translation: CASSAGNNEQFF. The whole variable domain, remainder taken from reference TRBV2 and TRBJ2-1, is EPEVTQTPSHQVTQMGQEVILRCVPISNHLYFYWYRQILGQKVEFLVSFYNNEISEKSEIFDDQFSVERPDGSNFTLKIRSTKLEDSAMYFCASSAGNNEQFFGPGTRLTVL.

The V and J genes are TRBV7-2 and TRBJ2-7; TRBD2 aligns across 8 bases. Germline V gene data show CDR1 as SGHTA and CDR2 as FQGNSA. The CDR3 consists of 15 residues. The trim removed 5 bases at V and 2 bases at J, leaving 8 bases unmatched. In nucleotides, the CDR3 is TGTGCCAGCAGCCCGTATGTCGGGGGGGCCTACGAGCAGTACTTC. Translated, it gives CASSPYVGGAYEQYF.

J is TRBJ1-1 and V is TRBV6-5, with D tentatively TRBD1 (6 bases). Germline values: CDR1 MNHEY, CDR2 SVGAGI. Trimming pared 11 bases from V and 7 bases from J, leaving 23 bases between. The CDR3 is made up of 14 amino acids. CDR3 nucleotide sequence: TGTGCCCTTCTTGGGGGCGCTGCAGTGGATGAAGCTTTCTTT. It specifies CALLGGAAVDEAFF.

The genes are TRBV7-8 and TRBJ2-5; TRBD2 is a possible D gene (7 bases). The CDR3 contains 15 residues. V lost 2 bases and J lost 5, with 15 bases in between. Germline CDR1 and CDR2: SGHVS and FQNEAQ. CDR3 bases: TGTGCCAGCAGCTTAAGGGGGGGGGAAACGGAGACCCAGTACTTC. This translates into CASSLRGGETETQYF. The variable domain in full, completed from reference TRBV7-8 and TRBJ2-5, reads GAGVSQSPRYKVAKRGQDVALRCDPISGHVSLFWYQQALGQGPEFLTYFQNEAQLDKSGLPSDRFFAERPEGSVSTLKIQRTQQEDSAVYLCASSLRGGETETQYFGPGTRLLVL.

Of note for this clone: This specimen includes other DNA sequences encoding the same CDR3. This chain connects TRBV9 to TRBJ1-2; D is ambiguous. The germline V gene has CDR1 SGDLS and CDR2 YYNGEE. The CDR3 totals 14 residues. V was shortened by 4 bases and J by 1 base, with 11 bases between the two germline ends. The DNA of the CDR3 is TGTGCCAGCAGCCTCCGGGAAATTAACTATGGCTACACCTTC. This sequence encodes CASSLREINYGYTF.

The V gene is TRBV5-4, the J gene TRBJ1-4, with 7 bases that match TRBD1. V lost 7 bases, J lost 5 bases, and 14 bases stayed unmatched. CDR3 size: 16 residues. The germline gives CDR1 SGHNT, CDR2 YYREEE (reference sequence). The CDR3 spells CASGEGATNSNEKLFF. Here the CDR3 DNA reads TGTGCCAGCGGCGAGGGGGCCACAAACTCGAATGAAAAACTGTTTTTT. Looking up the rest from reference TRBV5-4 and TRBJ1-4 gives the full variable domain: ETGVTQSPTHLIKTRGQQVTLRCSSQSGHNTVSWYQQALGQGPQFIFQYYREEENGRGNFPPRFSGLQFPNYSSELNVNALELDDSALYLCASGEGATNSNEKLFFGSGTQLSVL.

This chain connects TRBV7-8 to TRBJ1-1; unclear D gene. The V end lost 11 bases, the J end lost 11 bases, and 18 bases lay between the germline ends. The CDR3 is 11 amino acids. Germline CDR1 SGHVS, CDR2 FQNEAQ. The CDR3 sequence is CADSGRSLAFF. The DNA of the CDR3 is TGTGCCGATAGTGGTAGATCCTTGGCTTTCTTT.

The chain recombines TRBV18 with TRBJ2-7; a weak D match, TRBD1 (6 bases). CDR1 is KGHSH and CDR2 is LQKENI in the germline V gene. The length of the CDR3 is 14 residues. Trimming shortened V by 4 bases and J by 2 bases, and 12 bases separated the two germline ends. The CDR3 here is CASSRDTITYEQYF. The CDR3 region has the DNA TGTGCCAGCTCACGGGACACTATAACCTACGAGCAGTACTTC.